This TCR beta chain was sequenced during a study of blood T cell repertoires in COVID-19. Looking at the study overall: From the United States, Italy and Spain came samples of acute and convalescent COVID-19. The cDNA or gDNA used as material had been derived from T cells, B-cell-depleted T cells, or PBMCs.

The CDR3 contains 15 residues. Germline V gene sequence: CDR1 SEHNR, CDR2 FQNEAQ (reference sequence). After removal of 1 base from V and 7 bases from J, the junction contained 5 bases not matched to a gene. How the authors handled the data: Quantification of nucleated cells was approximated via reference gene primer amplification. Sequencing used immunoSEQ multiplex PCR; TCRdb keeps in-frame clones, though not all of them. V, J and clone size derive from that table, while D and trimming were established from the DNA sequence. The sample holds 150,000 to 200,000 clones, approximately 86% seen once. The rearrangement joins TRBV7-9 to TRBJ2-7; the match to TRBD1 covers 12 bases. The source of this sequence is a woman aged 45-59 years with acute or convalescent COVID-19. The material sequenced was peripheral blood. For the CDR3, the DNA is TGTGCCAGCAGCTTAGAGGGACAGGGGGCGCGGGAGCAGTACTTC. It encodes CASSLEGQGAREQYF.